These T cell receptor beta chains were read from a single sample in a study of T cell responses to AZD1222 COVID-19 vaccine. Some clones are missing from TCRdb's copy, which holds only in-frame ones; the method was immunoSEQ multiplex PCR. Here the sample spans tens of thousands of clones, around nine tenths being singletons. This material consisted of peripheral blood, taken 28 days after the second dose of the MenACWY control vaccine. The receptor set was obtained from an adult who received the MenACWY meningococcal vaccine as a control. Each CDR3 is given with its conserved first and last residue. D genes are given only for firm matches.

D	V	J	CDR3	DNA
.	TRBV4-3	TRBJ2-3	CASSQAGPDTQYF	TGCGCCAGCAGCCAGGCGGGCCCAGATACGCAGTATTTT
.	TRBV2	TRBJ2-5	CASSEVTGKLETQYF	TGTGCCAGCAGTGAAGTTACAGGGAAGTTAGAGACCCAGTACTTC
.	TRBV7-2	TRBJ2-3	CASSSPKGADTQYF	TGTGCCAGCAGCTCCCCCAAGGGCGCAGATACGCAGTATTTT
.	TRBV30	TRBJ1-4	CAWSVAGSEKLFF	TGTGCCTGGAGTGTAGCAGGGAGTGAAAAACTGTTTTTT
TRBD1	TRBV7-9	TRBJ1-3	CASSLQGAQPGNTIYF	TGTGCCAGCAGCTTACAGGGGGCCCAGCCTGGAAACACCATATATTTT
TRBD2	TRBV11-2	TRBJ2-7	CASSILAGGYEQYF	TGTGCCAGCAGCATTCTAGCGGGAGGCTACGAGCAGTACTTC
.	TRBV5-4	TRBJ1-6	CASSRETGGSPLHF	TGTGCCAGCAGCCGGGAAACCGGCGGGTCACCCCTCCACTTT
.	TRBV7-6	TRBJ2-7	CASSLGQGGSYEQYF	TGTGCCAGCAGCTTAGGGCAGGGCGGCTCCTACGAGCAGTACTTC
.	TRBV10-3	TRBJ1-2	CAISPAQSDYGYTF	TGTGCCATCAGTCCGGCCCAGAGCGACTATGGCTACACCTTC
.	TRBV30	TRBJ1-1	CAWSKTVKREAFF	TGTGCCTGGAGTAAAACCGTAAAAAGAGAAGCTTTCTTT
TRBD2	TRBV12-3/TRBV12-4	TRBJ2-3	CASSPTGLAGDFF	TGTGCCAGCAGCCCAACCGGACTAGCGGGGGATTTTTTT
TRBD2	TRBV7-2	TRBJ2-2	CASSRPSGSGAGELFF	TGTGCCAGCAGTCGACCTAGCGGGAGTGGGGCCGGGGAGCTGTTTTTT